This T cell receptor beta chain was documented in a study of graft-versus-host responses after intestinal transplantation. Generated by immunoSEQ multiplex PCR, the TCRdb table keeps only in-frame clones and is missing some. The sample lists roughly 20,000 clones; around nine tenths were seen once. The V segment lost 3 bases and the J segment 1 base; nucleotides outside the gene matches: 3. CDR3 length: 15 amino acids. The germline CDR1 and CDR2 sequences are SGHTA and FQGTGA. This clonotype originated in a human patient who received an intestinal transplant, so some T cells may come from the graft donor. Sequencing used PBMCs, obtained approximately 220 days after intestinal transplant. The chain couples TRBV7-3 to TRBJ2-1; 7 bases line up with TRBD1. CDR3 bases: TGTGCCAGCAGCTTGAAGGGGGCATCCTACAATGAGCAGTTCTTC. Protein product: CASSLKGASYNEQFF.